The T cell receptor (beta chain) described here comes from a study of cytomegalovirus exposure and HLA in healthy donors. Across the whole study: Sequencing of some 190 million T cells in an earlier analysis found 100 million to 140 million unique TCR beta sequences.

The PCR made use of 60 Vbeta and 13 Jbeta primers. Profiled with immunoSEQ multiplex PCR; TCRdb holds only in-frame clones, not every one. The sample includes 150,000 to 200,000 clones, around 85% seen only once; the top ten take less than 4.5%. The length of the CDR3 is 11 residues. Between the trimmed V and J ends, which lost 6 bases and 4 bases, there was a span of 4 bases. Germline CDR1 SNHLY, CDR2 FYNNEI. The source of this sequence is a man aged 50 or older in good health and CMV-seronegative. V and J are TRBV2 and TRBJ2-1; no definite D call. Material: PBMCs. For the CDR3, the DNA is TGTGCCAGCAGAGAGTACAATGAGCAGTTCTTC. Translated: CASREYNEQFF.